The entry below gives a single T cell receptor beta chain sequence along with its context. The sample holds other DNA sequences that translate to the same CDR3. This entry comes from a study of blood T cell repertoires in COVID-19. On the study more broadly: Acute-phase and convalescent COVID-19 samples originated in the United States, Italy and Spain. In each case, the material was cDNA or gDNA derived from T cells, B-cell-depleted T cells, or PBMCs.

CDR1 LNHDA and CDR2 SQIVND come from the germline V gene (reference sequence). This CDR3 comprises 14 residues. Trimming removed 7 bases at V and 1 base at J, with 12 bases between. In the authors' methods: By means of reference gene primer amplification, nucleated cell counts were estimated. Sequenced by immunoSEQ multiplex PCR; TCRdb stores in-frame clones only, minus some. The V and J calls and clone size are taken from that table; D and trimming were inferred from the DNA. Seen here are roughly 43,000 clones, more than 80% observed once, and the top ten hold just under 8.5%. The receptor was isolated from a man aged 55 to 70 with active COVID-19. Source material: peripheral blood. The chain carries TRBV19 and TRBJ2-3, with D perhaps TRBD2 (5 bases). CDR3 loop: CASKAEGRTDTQYF. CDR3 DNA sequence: TGTGCCAGTAAGGCAGAGGGTCGCACAGATACGCAGTATTTT.